One and the same sample provided the 27 T cell receptor beta chains below, sequenced in a study of early T cells in non-severe SARS-CoV-2 infection. TCRdb passed the 5' RACE reads through MiXCR, listing each CDR3 protein once. This table holds about 52,000 distinct CDR3 sequences, about 5.9% found once. The sequencing input was whole blood. These receptors were collected from an adult who was a healthcare worker with PCR-confirmed SARS-CoV-2 infection or an uninfected control (not recorded which).

A few counts support this clonotype. The genes are TRBV7-6 and TRBJ2-5; 8 positions agree with TRBD1. In germline, CDR1 is SGHVS, CDR2 FNYEAQ. V lost 3 bases and J lost 1; bases outside the gene matches: 7. The CDR3 sequence is 16 residues long. The CDR3 DNA reads TGTGCCAGCAGCTTCTTAGGGACAGGAGGCCAAGAGACCCAGTACTTC. It encodes CASSFLGTGGQETQYF.

This clonotype was observed many times. V gene TRBV20-1 combines with J gene TRBJ2-2; D gene ambiguous. Germline CDR1 and CDR2: DFQATT and SNEGSKA (reference sequence). The CDR3 loop spans 14 amino acids. Trimming removed 1 base at V and 1 base at J, with 7 bases between. Here the CDR3 DNA reads TGCAGTGCTAGAGTGGCCGGGAACACCGGGGAGCTGTTTTTT. Translation gives CSARVAGNTGELFF.

Only a few counts were recorded for this clonotype. The gene calls are TRBV20-1 and TRBJ1-6; maybe TRBD1 (6 bases). CDR3 length: 12 residues. CDR1 and CDR2 (germline): DFQATT, SNEGSKA (reference sequence). V lost 4 bases, J lost 10 bases, and 11 bases lay in between. This CDR3 reads CSANRVNSPLHF. DNA of the CDR3: TGCAGTGCTAACAGGGTTAACTCACCCCTCCACTTT.

This clonotype was counted many times. This chain connects TRBV6-5 to TRBJ2-1; tentatively, D is TRBD1 or TRBD2 (5 bases each). The CDR3 runs 14 residues. V lost 5 bases and J lost 4, with 12 bases in between. Per the germline V gene, CDR1 is MNHEY and CDR2 is SVGAGI. The CDR3 DNA follows: TGTGCCAGCAGTCCAGGGACCTTTTACAATGAGCAGTTCTTC. This translates into CASSPGTFYNEQFF.

The chain links TRBV2 to TRBJ1-6; the D gene is possibly TRBD1 (6 bases). This CDR3 contains 15 residues. Per the germline V gene, CDR1 is SNHLY and CDR2 is FYNNEI. The V end was cut by 5 bases, the J end by 9 bases, with 17 bases between. The CDR3, as DNA: TGTGCCAGCAGTTTGGCTAGGACAGACTCTTCACCCCTCCACTTT. It encodes CASSLARTDSSPLHF.

This clonotype has just a few counts. V gene TRBV7-6 combines with J gene TRBJ2-3, with 11 positions matching TRBD2. The CDR3 has 15 residues. V gave up 4 bases and J gave up 1 base; unmatched junction bases: 1. Germline V gene sequence: CDR1 SGHVS, CDR2 FNYEAQ. The CDR3 loop reads CASSSLAGGTDTQYF. The CDR3 DNA follows: TGTGCCAGCAGCTCACTAGCGGGGGGCACAGATACGCAGTATTTT. Combining the CDR3 with reference TRBV7-6 and TRBJ2-3 gives the whole variable domain GAGVSQSPRYKVTKRGQDVALRCDPISGHVSLYWYRQALGQGPEFLTYFNYEAQQDKSGLPNDRFSAERPEGSISTLTIQRTEQRDSAMYRCASSSLAGGTDTQYFGPGTRLTVL.

The rearrangement links TRBV12-3 or TRBV12-4 to TRBJ1-6; possibly TRBD1 for D (5 bases). The CDR3 covers 14 residues. V gave up 5 bases and J gave up 10 bases, with 15 bases separating them. The CDR3 DNA sequence: TGTGCCAGCAGTGGGGACTTGGAGCGATCACCCCTCCACTTT. Translation gives CASSGDLERSPLHF.

This clonotype was found many times. This sequence joins TRBV20-1 and TRBJ2-3, with 11 bases matching TRBD2. Germline V gives CDR1 DFQATT, CDR2 SNEGSKA (reference sequence). V trimming: 5 bases; J trimming: 3 bases; junction bases outside the gene matches: 7. The CDR3 loop spans 15 amino acids. The CDR3: CSAPTSGGITDTQYF. DNA for the CDR3: TGCAGTGCTCCCACTAGCGGGGGCATAACAGATACGCAGTATTTT.

Only one count was recorded for this clonotype. This may come from a read error, since a much larger clone is one base off. The rearrangement joins TRBV29-1 to TRBJ1-1; D unclear. Germline V lookup: CDR1 SQVTM, CDR2 ANQGSEA. This CDR3 is built from 11 residues. V dropped 6 bases and J dropped 3 bases, with 8 bases sitting between them. The CDR3: CSVSGDTEAFF. CDR3 in DNA: TGCAGCGTAAGTGGGGACACTGAAGCTTTCTTT.

The chain couples TRBV4-3 to TRBJ2-3, with TRBD2 matching 13 bases. Germline CDR1 and CDR2: LGHNA and YSLEER. V was clipped by 3 bases and J by 2 bases; unmatched bases: 2. This CDR3 has 16 amino acids. CDR3 residues: CASSQGLAGTTDTQYF. CDR3 DNA: TGCGCCAGCAGCCAGGGACTAGCGGGGACCACAGATACGCAGTATTTT.

This clonotype was seen repeatedly, ten times or more. The chain has TRBV10-1 and TRBJ2-7; 7 bases fit TRBD1. CDR3 length: 14 residues. Germline V gene sequence: CDR1 WNHNN, CDR2 SYGVQD (reference sequence). Trimming at V came to 5 bases and at J to 4 bases, leaving 8 bases not matched to a gene. This CDR3 is CASSPGTVDYEQYF. In DNA, the CDR3 is TGCGCCAGCAGTCCGGGGACAGTTGATTACGAGCAGTACTTC.

In its sample, this clonotype was seen a few times. The chain employs TRBV3-1 and TRBJ2-1; either TRBD1 or TRBD2 may supply D (5 bases each). Germline V lookup: CDR1 LGHDT, CDR2 YNNKEL (reference sequence). V lost 7 bases and J lost 8, with 27 bases in between. The CDR3 loop spans 17 amino acids. The CDR3 sequence: CASTPVVLGTVSDEQFF. The CDR3 nucleotides read TGTGCCAGCACCCCAGTGGTATTGGGGACCGTCAGTGATGAGCAGTTCTTC.

This clonotype was observed a handful of times. This chain connects TRBV6-1 to TRBJ1-1, with 8 nucleotides matching TRBD1. This CDR3 contains 17 residues. CDR1 is MNHNS, CDR2 SASEGT, per germline. V shed 2 bases, J shed 2 bases, and the junction held 10 bases outside the gene matches. The CDR3 loop reads CASSEIARDRFNTEAFF. The CDR3 DNA reads TGTGCCAGCAGTGAAATCGCGAGGGACAGGTTCAACACTGAAGCTTTCTTT.

This clonotype was observed many times. The J gene is TRBJ2-6, the V gene TRBV10-3; D assignment may be TRBD1 or TRBD2 (5 bases each). CDR1 and CDR2 (germline): ENHRY, SYGVKD. Deletions cut 4 bases from V and 2 bases from J, with 15 bases between. The CDR3 spans 17 residues. CDR3 residues: CAISGTGDRAGANVLTF. In DNA, the CDR3 is TGTGCCATCAGTGGGACTGGGGACCGAGCTGGGGCCAACGTCCTGACTTTC.

The V gene is TRBV6-2 or TRBV6-3, the J gene TRBJ2-2; 11 nucleotides agree with TRBD2. Trimming removed 6 bases from V and 6 bases from J; junction bases left unmatched: 15. Looked up from germline, CDR1 is MNHEY and CDR2 is SVGEGT. CDR3 length: 18 amino acids. The CDR3 is CASSTAPRLAGSAGELFF. The CDR3 nucleotides read TGTGCCAGCAGCACCGCCCCGAGACTAGCGGGAAGTGCCGGGGAGCTGTTTTTT.

This clonotype was detected a few times. The genes are TRBV6-5 and TRBJ1-2; D is perhaps TRBD1 (6 bases). The germline V gene encodes CDR1 MNHEY and CDR2 SVGAGI. The ends were cut back, 6 bases at V and 7 bases at J, with 18 bases in the middle. The CDR3 totals 14 residues. CDR3 region: CASRLGTTDPGYTF. The DNA of the CDR3 is TGTGCCAGCAGACTAGGGACAACTGACCCTGGCTACACCTTC.

The chain combines TRBV7-6 with TRBJ2-5; 8 positions match TRBD2. Germline values: CDR1 SGHVS, CDR2 FNYEAQ. The CDR3 extends over 20 amino acids. V lost 5 bases to trimming and J lost 2 bases; unmatched junction nucleotides: 22. For the CDR3, the DNA is TGTGCCAGCAGCCTCATCATGCGCTGGGCAGCGGGGGCGAATCAAGAGACCCAGTACTTC. This encodes CASSLIMRWAAGANQETQYF.

In its sample, this clonotype was seen a few times. The chain couples TRBV6-2 or TRBV6-3 to TRBJ2-7; tentative D call: TRBD1 (5 bases). Per germline, CDR1 MNHEY and CDR2 SVGEGT. CDR3 length: 12 residues. V shed 7 bases and J shed 2 bases, with 9 bases lying between them. CDR3 DNA sequence: TGTGCCAGCACCGCGACAGCCTACGAGCAGTACTTC. Protein sequence: CASTATAYEQYF.

This clonotype occurred many times. The chain combines TRBV11-2 with TRBJ1-6; TRBD1 matches 8 bases. The J segment lost 9 bases and the V segment lost 2 bases, leaving 3 bases of the junction unmatched. Germline CDR1 is SGHAT and CDR2 is FQNNGV. The CDR3 is 14 residues long. For the CDR3, the DNA is TGTGCCAGCAGCTTATCAGGGGGCTCTTCACCCCTCCACTTT. Translation gives CASSLSGGSSPLHF.

This clonotype showed up just a few times. The chain combines TRBV19 with TRBJ2-7; 9 nucleotides align to TRBD1. The CDR3 sequence is 15 residues long. Germline lookup yields CDR1 LNHDA and CDR2 SQIVND (reference sequence). The junction had 14 bases not matched to a gene; V was cut back by 10 bases and J by 4 bases. CDR3 residues: CAKSEGQGMIYEQYF. The DNA for the CDR3 is TGTGCCAAATCAGAGGGACAGGGAATGATATACGAGCAGTACTTC.

This clonotype showed up many times. The chain carries TRBV29-1 and TRBJ2-3, with D tentatively TRBD1 or TRBD2 (7 bases each). Germline CDR1 reads SQVTM; CDR2 reads ANQGSEA. This CDR3 is 15 amino acids long. V dropped 8 bases and J dropped 4 bases, with 22 bases sitting between them. CDR3 region: CSTRGGQRLSDTQYF. CDR3 DNA: TGCAGCACCCGCGGGGGACAGCGACTATCAGATACGCAGTATTTT.

At least ten counts were recorded for this clonotype. The genes are TRBV9 and TRBJ2-5; 11 bases line up with TRBD2. The trim removed 3 bases at V and 5 bases at J, leaving 9 bases unmatched. CDR3 size: 16 residues. Germline V gene lookup returns CDR1 SGDLS and CDR2 YYNGEE. The CDR3 DNA is TGTGCCAGCAGCGAGACCATAGCGGGGGGGATGGAGACCCAGTACTTC. It specifies CASSETIAGGMETQYF.

This clonotype turned up a few times. This chain connects TRBV6-5 to TRBJ2-5, with TRBD2 matching over 7 bases. CDR3 length equals 15 residues. V gave up 8 bases and J gave up 5 bases; unmatched junction bases: 14. Germline CDR1 reads MNHEY; CDR2 reads SVGAGI. The CDR3, as DNA: TGTGCCAGCGGACATCGGGGGGTTGTCGGGGAGACCCAGTACTTC. Translating it yields CASGHRGVVGETQYF.

Only a few counts were recorded for this clonotype. The rearrangement joins TRBV6-5 to TRBJ1-1; possibly TRBD1 for D (6 bases). Germline CDR1 MNHEY, CDR2 SVGAGI. The CDR3 totals 15 residues. Trimming removed 0 bases at V and 1 base at J, with 9 bases between. CDR3 sequence: CASSYSVRGNTEAFF. The CDR3 region has the DNA TGTGCCAGCAGTTACTCGGTCAGGGGGAACACTGAAGCTTTCTTT.

There are a few counts of this clonotype. The chain joins TRBV7-3 to TRBJ2-7, with 7 bases matching TRBD1. Looked up from germline, CDR1 is SGHTA and CDR2 is FQGTGA. The CDR3 loop spans 14 amino acids. The V gene end was trimmed by 0 bases and the J gene end by 4 bases; junction bases not matched to a gene: 3. DNA of the CDR3: TGTGCCAGCAGCTTAACGGGACAGACTTACGAGCAGTACTTC. Its translation is CASSLTGQTYEQYF.

The sample holds many counts of this clonotype. The rearrangement uses TRBV6-1 and TRBJ2-3, with 12 bases identical to TRBD2. Germline values: CDR1 MNHNS, CDR2 SASEGT. V dropped 7 bases and J dropped 3; count of bases not matched to a gene: 5. The CDR3 runs to 15 residues. The CDR3 is CASKLGLAGTDTQYF. The CDR3, as DNA: TGTGCCAGCAAACTAGGACTAGCGGGGACAGATACGCAGTATTTT.

The rearrangement joins TRBV7-2 to TRBJ1-5; no clear D. CDR1 is SGHTA and CDR2 is FQGNSA in the germline V gene. The CDR3 contains 14 residues. Between the trimmed V and J ends, which lost 5 bases and 3 bases, there was a span of 11 bases. The CDR3 nucleotides are TGTGCCAGCAGCCAAGCCGGCCACAATCAGCCCCAGCATTTT. Protein sequence: CASSQAGHNQPQHF.